What follows describes a single T cell receptor beta chain. The antigen is undetermined. Other DNA sequences in the same sample also yield this CDR3. PCR amplification relied on 60 Vbeta primers (plus 13 Jbeta primers). Assay: immunoSEQ multiplex PCR; the TCRdb copy retains only in-frame clones and omits some. This sample carries some 50,000 clones, about 70% of them seen once, and the ten largest clones take around a fifth. The data originate from a study of cytomegalovirus exposure and HLA in healthy donors. Findings of the study overall: After further analysis at a later stage, 16,951 TCR beta sequences were associated with HLA alleles at 0.05 false discovery rate.

CDR3 length equals 18 residues. This TCR came from a woman between 50 and 59 years old in good health and CMV-seropositive. Sequenced: PBMCs. V and J are TRBV21-1 and TRBJ1-5. TRBV21-1 is deemed a pseudogene. Here the CDR3 DNA reads TGTGCCAGCAGCAAACCGGGACCGGGGGGGGATAGCAATCAGCCCCAGCATTTT. Translated, it gives CASSKPGPGGDSNQPQHF.